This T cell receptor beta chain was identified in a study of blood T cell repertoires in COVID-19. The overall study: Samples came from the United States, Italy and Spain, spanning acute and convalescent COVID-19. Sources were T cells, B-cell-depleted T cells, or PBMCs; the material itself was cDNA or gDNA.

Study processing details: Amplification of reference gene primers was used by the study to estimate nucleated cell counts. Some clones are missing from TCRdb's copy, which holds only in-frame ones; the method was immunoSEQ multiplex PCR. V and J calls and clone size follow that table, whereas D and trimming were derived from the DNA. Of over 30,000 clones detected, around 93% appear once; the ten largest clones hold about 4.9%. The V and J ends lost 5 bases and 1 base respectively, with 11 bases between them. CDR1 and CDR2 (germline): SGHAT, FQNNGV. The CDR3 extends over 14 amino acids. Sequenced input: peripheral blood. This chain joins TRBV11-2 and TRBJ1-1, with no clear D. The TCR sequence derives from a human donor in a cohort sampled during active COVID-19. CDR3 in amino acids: CASSLQLTNTEAFF. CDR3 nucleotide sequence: TGTGCCAGCAGCCTACAGCTAACGAACACTGAAGCTTTCTTT.